This passage covers 23 T cell receptor beta chains from one sample sequenced in a study of molecular identifiers for immune sequencing clone quantification. TCRdb itself ran the PCR reads through MiXCR, one entry per CDR3 protein. The sample has about 630,000 distinct CDR3 sequences, around 25% seen once. Material for sequencing was naive CD8+ T cells from blood, with Jurkat cell RNA spiked in. The subset denotes: FACS-sorted CD8+CD4-CCR7+CD45RA+ naive T cells. Receptors originate from a human donor in good health. Some libraries in this study had Jurkat cell RNA spiked in.

This sequence joins TRBV7-9 and TRBJ1-2, with D maybe TRBD1 (5 bases). The length of the CDR3 is 14 residues. Germline CDR1 reads SEHNR; CDR2 reads FQNEAQ (reference sequence). V lost 4 bases to trimming and J lost 6 bases, with 15 bases between them. For the CDR3, the DNA is TGTGCCAGCAGCTCGCCGCTAGGGGCGGATGGCTACACCTTC. Its translation: CASSSPLGADGYTF.

This clonotype showed up just a few times. This chain joins TRBV7-3 and TRBJ2-7; 8 bases map to TRBD1. The CDR3 loop spans 15 amino acids. Germline CDR1 and CDR2: SGHTA and FQGTGA. After removal of 4 bases from V and 0 bases from J, the junction contained 5 bases not matched to a gene. The CDR3 DNA sequence: TGTGCCAGCAGCTCGGACACAGGGGGCTCCTACGAGCAGTACTTC. Translating it yields CASSSDTGGSYEQYF.

This clonotype has only a few counts. The chain carries TRBV30 and TRBJ2-7, with D perhaps matching TRBD2 (6 bases). Trimming stripped 7 bases from V and 5 bases from J, with 12 bases between. The length of the CDR3 is 11 residues. Germline V gene sequence: CDR1 GTSNPN, CDR2 SVGIG (reference sequence). CDR3 region: CALRSGDEQYF. The CDR3 DNA is TGTGCCTTACGATCGGGGGACGAGCAGTACTTC. Full variable domain (rest looked up from reference TRBV30 and TRBJ2-7): SQTIHQWPATLVQPVGSPLSLECTVEGTSNPNLYWYRQAAGRGLQLLFYSVGIGQISSEVPQNLSASRPQDRQFILSSKKLLLSDSGFYLCALRSGDEQYFGPGTRLTVT.

Ten or more counts support this clonotype. The gene calls are TRBV5-4 and TRBJ2-7, with D possibly being TRBD2 (5 bases). Germline V CDR1 and CDR2: SGHNT, YYREEE (reference sequence). Trimming pared 4 bases from V and 4 bases from J, leaving 9 bases between. The CDR3 extends over 12 amino acids. CDR3 residues: CASSDEGYEQYF. CDR3 DNA: TGTGCCAGCAGCGACGAGGGTTACGAGCAGTACTTC.

The rearrangement joins TRBV27 to TRBJ2-2; 15 bases map to TRBD2. The germline V gene has CDR1 MNHEY and CDR2 SMNVEV (reference sequence). V was pared by 5 bases and J by 6 bases, with 7 bases of the junction left unmatched. This CDR3 region has 17 residues. The CDR3 nucleotides read TGTGCCAGCAGTCTGTTGGGACTAGCGGGAGGACCCGGGGAGCTGTTTTTT. Protein sequence: CASSLLGLAGGPGELFF.

The chain couples TRBV19 to TRBJ1-4; no clear D gene. Germline V gene sequence: CDR1 LNHDA, CDR2 SQIVND (reference sequence). This CDR3 has 13 residues. The V and J ends lost 4 bases and 8 bases respectively, with 11 bases between them. CDR3 bases: TGTGCCAGTAGTAGCGGGTATTTGGAAAAACTGTTTTTT. This encodes CASSSGYLEKLFF.

The table lists this clonotype with many counts. This chain connects TRBV6-5 to TRBJ2-3, with unresolved D. The ends were cut back, 9 bases at V and 1 base at J, with 17 bases in the middle. The CDR3 totals 15 residues. The germline CDR1 and CDR2 sequences are MNHEY and SVGAGI. The CDR3 DNA reads as TGTGCCAGAGCTCCTTATAGGCGAGGCACAGATACGCAGTATTTT. Translation: CARAPYRRGTDTQYF.

This chain links TRBV7-9 with TRBJ1-2; TRBD1 might be the D (6 bases). Per the germline V gene, CDR1 is SEHNR and CDR2 is FQNEAQ (reference sequence). The CDR3 length is 14 residues. Trimming shortened V by 5 bases and J by 3 bases, and 13 bases separated the two germline ends. The CDR3 here is CASSRVRGDYGYTF. CDR3 nucleotide sequence: TGTGCCAGCAGCCGGGTCAGGGGAGACTATGGCTACACCTTC.

As regards this clonotype: Just one base apart from a much larger clone, this may be a read error. The V and J genes are TRBV9 and TRBJ2-3, with TRBD2 matching over 8 bases. Germline V gene data show CDR1 as SGDLS and CDR2 as YYNGEE. CDR3 size: 15 residues. Written as DNA, the CDR3 is TGTGCCAGCAGCTTGAGCGGGAGTTGGTCAGATACGCTGTATTTT. As protein: CASSLSGSWSDTLYF.

V gene TRBV27 combines with J gene TRBJ1-2; D not resolved. The CDR3 sequence is 15 residues long. The V and J ends lost 6 bases and 3 bases respectively, with 17 bases between them. CDR1 and CDR2 from the germline V gene are MNHEY and SMNVEV (reference sequence). The CDR3 region is CASRDWEGDYYGYTF. The CDR3 coding sequence is TGTGCCAGCAGGGATTGGGAAGGTGACTACTATGGCTACACCTTC.

The rearrangement links TRBV24-1 to TRBJ2-1, with no clear D. Between the trimmed V and J ends, which lost 6 bases and 3 bases, there was a span of 8 bases. Germline CDR1 KGHDR, CDR2 SFDVKD. The CDR3 is made up of 13 amino acids. The CDR3 DNA sequence: TGTGCCACCAGTCCGGTAAGCTACAATGAGCAGTTCTTC. Encoded protein: CATSPVSYNEQFF.

The rearrangement uses TRBV27 and TRBJ1-5; weak D call: TRBD1 (5 bases). Germline loops: CDR1 MNHEY, CDR2 SMNVEV (reference sequence). V was trimmed by 5 bases and J by 1 base, leaving 18 bases between them. This CDR3 is 17 amino acids long. CDR3 DNA sequence: TGTGCCAGCAGTAGTCAAGGGGACCATCCGAGCAATCAGCCCCAGCATTTT. Its protein is CASSSQGDHPSNQPQHF.

The chain combines TRBV28 with TRBJ1-1, with 7 bases aligning to TRBD1. Germline CDR1 is MDHEN and CDR2 is SYDVKM. V was pared by 7 bases and J by 4 bases, with 12 bases of the junction left unmatched. CDR3 length equals 15 residues. The CDR3 spells CASTRIFQGGTEAFF. In DNA form, the CDR3 reads TGTGCCAGCACCCGAATTTTCCAGGGGGGCACTGAAGCTTTCTTT.

This clonotype was recorded a few times. The chain employs TRBV24-1 and TRBJ2-7; 9 positions agree with TRBD1. Germline V CDR1 and CDR2: KGHDR, SFDVKD. The junction had 3 bases not matched to a gene; V was cut back by 5 bases and J by 2 bases. The CDR3 is 14 residues long. In DNA, the CDR3 is TGTGCCACCAGTGTCGGGACAGGGCCCTACGAGCAGTACTTC. Its translation: CATSVGTGPYEQYF.

The chain employs TRBV4-3 and TRBJ1-2; D unclear. CDR1 LGHNA and CDR2 YSLEER come from the germline V gene. V was pared by 1 base and J by 1 base, with 13 bases between. This CDR3 region has 16 residues. This chain's CDR3 is CASSQGLLQVNYGYTF. CDR3 DNA: TGCGCCAGCAGCCAAGGGCTTCTTCAGGTTAACTATGGCTACACCTTC.

In its sample, this clonotype was seen many times. This chain uses TRBV6-2 or TRBV6-3 with TRBJ2-5; possibly TRBD2 for D (5 bases). This CDR3 has 14 amino acids. Trimming stripped 5 bases from V and 6 bases from J, with 16 bases between. The germline V gene has CDR1 MNHEY and CDR2 SVGEGT. The CDR3 is CASSPWTSDQTQYF. Written as DNA, the CDR3 is TGTGCCAGCAGTCCTTGGACTTCCGACCAGACCCAGTACTTC.

A note on this clonotype: A much larger clonotype is one base distant, so this may be a read error. The rearrangement joins TRBV4-1 to TRBJ2-7; D is possibly TRBD1 or TRBD2 (5 bases each). Germline loops: CDR1 MGHRA, CDR2 YSYEKL. This CDR3 contains 13 residues. The CDR3 sequence is CTSSQDRGEEQYF. The CDR3 nucleotides are TGCACCAGCAGCCAAGATAGAGGGGAGGAGCAGTACTTC.

This clonotype was picked up many times. J is TRBJ1-1 and V is TRBV20-1; a possible D gene is TRBD1 (5 bases). Trimming took off 1 base at V and 1 base at J, with 16 bases between the two ends. This CDR3 is built from 16 residues. Germline CDR1 DFQATT, CDR2 SNEGSKA (reference sequence). For the CDR3, the DNA is TGCAGTGCTAGAGTGGGGGGTGAGGGCAAGAACACTGAAGCTTTCTTT. It is translated as CSARVGGEGKNTEAFF.

With respect to this clonotype: A much larger clone differs by one base, so this may be a read error. This sequence joins TRBV27 and TRBJ2-3; 7 nucleotides match TRBD1. This CDR3 spans 12 amino acids. Trimming took 11 bases from V and 10 from J; bases not matched to a gene: 12. Germline loops: CDR1 MNHEY, CDR2 SMNVEV (reference sequence). The CDR3 DNA sequence: TGTGCCGTGAGGGGACAGAGTGTGGCGCAGTATTTT. It codes for CAVRGQSVAQYF.

The V call is TRBV5-1, the J call TRBJ2-7; TRBD1 matches at 10 bases. The CDR3 is 13 residues long. After removal of 4 bases from V and 5 bases from J, the junction contained 3 bases not matched to a gene. Per the germline V gene, CDR1 is SGHRS and CDR2 is YFSETQ. The CDR3 sequence is CASSMGQGNEQYF. CDR3 in DNA: TGCGCCAGCAGCATGGGACAGGGGAACGAGCAGTACTTC.

The chain has TRBV20-1 and TRBJ2-7, with TRBD2 matching over 7 bases. V shed 6 bases and J 0 bases; nucleotides not matched to a gene: 11. The CDR3 totals 15 residues. Germline V gene sequence: CDR1 DFQATT, CDR2 SNEGSKA (reference sequence). As DNA, the CDR3 is TGCAGTGCCCCGTGGACTAGTAGCTTCTCCTACGAGCAGTACTTC. It is translated as CSAPWTSSFSYEQYF.

This clonotype showed up just a few times. V usage is TRBV6-4 and J usage is TRBJ1-1; D not resolved. There are 14 residues in the CDR3. V shed 3 bases and J shed 4 bases, with 12 bases lying between them. The germline gives CDR1 MRHNA, CDR2 SNTAGT. In DNA, the CDR3 is TGTGCCAGCAGTGAGGTCAGTGGGCTCACTGAAGCTTTCTTT. Translated, it gives CASSEVSGLTEAFF.

V and J are TRBV12-3 or TRBV12-4 and TRBJ2-5; either TRBD1 or TRBD2 may fit D (5 bases each). The V end was cut by 6 bases, the J end by 1 base, with 9 bases between. The CDR3 length is 13 residues. The DNA for the CDR3 is TGTGCCAGCAGATGGGGGTCCCAAGAGACCCAGTACTTC. As protein: CASRWGSQETQYF.